The next 17 T cell receptor beta chains were all read from a single sample in a study of blood T cells in healthy people across ages. Primed by a sample-barcoded 5' primer and a J-beta primer mix, a second PCR proceeded for about 7 to 11 cycles. Each CDR3 protein is one row after TCRdb ran MiXCR on the 5' RACE reads. This table holds about 930,000 distinct CDR3 sequences, 25% to 30% found once. The same sample was also used in a study of T cells of mothers and their children.

Material for sequencing was blood. These receptors all come from a middle-aged woman in good health.

Comments on this clonotype: A read error may account for a junction end that differs from germline. The chain employs TRBV20-1 and TRBJ2-1, with 8 bases identical to TRBD1. Germline V CDR1 and CDR2: DFQATT, SNEGSKA (reference sequence). This CDR3 spans 15 amino acids. The CDR3 loop is CRAGPPGGADNEQVF. As DNA, the CDR3 is TGCAGGGCCGGCCCCCCAGGGGGCGCGGACAATGAGCAGGTCTTC.

This clonotype was seen a handful of times. The chain carries TRBV7-9 and TRBJ1-1; D call uncertain. V lost 5 bases, J lost 0 bases, and 13 bases lay in between. The germline V gene has CDR1 SEHNR and CDR2 FQNEAQ (reference sequence). This CDR3 comprises 15 residues. CDR3: CASSPRTVLNTEAFF. CDR3 in DNA: TGTGCCAGCAGCCCCCGGACCGTCCTGAACACTGAAGCTTTCTTT.

The chain combines TRBV20-1 with TRBJ1-2; D not resolved. This CDR3 region has 15 residues. Trimming removed 2 bases from V and 2 bases from J, with 15 bases in between. The germline CDR1 and CDR2 sequences are DFQATT and SNEGSKA (reference sequence). The CDR3 sequence: CSARPPGPQNYGYTF. The CDR3 nucleotides read TGCAGTGCTAGACCCCCTGGACCACAGAACTATGGCTACACCTTC.

The V call is TRBV6-5, the J call TRBJ2-3, with 14 bases lining up with TRBD2. The CDR3 sequence is 16 residues long. J was trimmed by 6 bases and V by 6 bases; bases with no gene match: 8. Germline V CDR1 and CDR2: MNHEY, SVGAGI. The CDR3 DNA reads TGTGCCAGCAGCCCTGGGACTAGCGGGGGCAGGGATACGCAGTATTTT. Protein sequence: CASSPGTSGGRDTQYF.

This chain connects TRBV30 to TRBJ2-7, with a possible D match to TRBD2 (5 bases). CDR3 size: 15 residues. Germline V CDR1 and CDR2: GTSNPN, SVGIG (reference sequence). Trimming took off 1 base at V and 5 bases at J, with 18 bases between the two ends. The CDR3 coding sequence is TGTGCCTGGAGTGCCTCTCTAACTAGTGTCGACGAGCAGTACTTC. This gives the protein CAWSASLTSVDEQYF.

This clonotype has more than one count but fewer than ten. One junction end does not reproduce the germline sequence, and a read error may be involved. The chain has TRBV4-1 and TRBJ1-3; TRBD1 matches 10 bases. The CDR3 extends over 17 amino acids. Germline CDR1 MGHRA, CDR2 YSYEKL. For the CDR3, the DNA is TGTGCCAGCAGCCGAACGGGAGGGACAGGGGCAGGAAACACCATATATTTT. This gives the protein CASSRTGGTGAGNTIYF.

This clonotype was observed a few times. The rearrangement joins TRBV6-5 to TRBJ2-3, with TRBD2 matching 7 bases. The CDR3 runs 14 residues. J was trimmed by 6 bases and V by 7 bases; bases with no gene match: 10. The germline CDR1 and CDR2 sequences are MNHEY and SVGAGI. The CDR3, as DNA: TGTGCCAGCAATAGACTAGCAAGTCCCGATACGCAGTATTTT. This codes for CASNRLASPDTQYF.

There are a few counts of this clonotype. This chain links TRBV3-1 with TRBJ1-2; D gene unclear. V was clipped by 3 bases and J by 4 bases, with 9 bases between them. In germline, CDR1 is LGHDT, CDR2 YNNKEL (reference sequence). The CDR3 runs to 13 residues. CDR3 DNA sequence: TGTGCCAGCAGCCACGGGGAGGGCTATGGCTACACCTTC. Protein: CASSHGEGYGYTF.

The V call is TRBV12-3 or TRBV12-4, the J call TRBJ2-1, with a weak D call TRBD1 (6 bases). This CDR3 region has 12 residues. V shed 5 bases and J shed 8 bases, with 10 bases lying between them. CDR3 coding DNA: TGTGCCAGCAGTCCAGGACAGCATGAGCAGTTCTTC. Protein product: CASSPGQHEQFF.

This clonotype showed up just a few times. The rearrangement links TRBV20-1 to TRBJ2-3; tentative D call: TRBD1 (6 bases). V gave up 7 bases and J gave up 2 bases, with 16 bases separating them. Germline V CDR1 and CDR2: DFQATT, SNEGSKA (reference sequence). The CDR3 spans 14 residues. CDR3: CSGLDRGYTDTQYF. For the CDR3, the DNA is TGCAGTGGCTTGGACAGAGGTTACACAGATACGCAGTATTTT.

This clonotype was found many times. The V gene is TRBV20-1, the J gene TRBJ2-5; 8 bases are shared with TRBD2. The CDR3 spans 15 residues. Germline assignment: CDR1 DFQATT and CDR2 SNEGSKA (reference sequence). Trimming cost V 0 bases and J 4 bases; bases outside gene matches: 7. The CDR3 nucleotides read TGCAGTGCTAGAGATATTAGCGGGGATCTAGAGACCCAGTACTTC. This sequence encodes CSARDISGDLETQYF.

At least ten counts were recorded for this clonotype. The rearrangement links TRBV6-2 or TRBV6-3 to TRBJ2-7; 8 bases align to TRBD1. The V gene end was trimmed by 9 bases and the J gene end by 3 bases; junction bases not matched to a gene: 7. The CDR3 sequence is 13 residues long. Germline values: CDR1 MNHEY, CDR2 SVGEGT. The chain's CDR3 is CASEGQANYEQYF. The CDR3 DNA follows: TGTGCCAGTGAGGGACAGGCTAACTACGAGCAGTACTTC.

This clonotype turned up a few times. This chain uses TRBV20-1 with TRBJ1-6, with D possibly matching TRBD1 (5 bases). Trimming cost V 0 bases and J 0 bases, with 9 bases left between them. Germline CDR1 reads DFQATT; CDR2 reads SNEGSKA (reference sequence). The CDR3 extends over 16 amino acids. CDR3 bases: TGCAGTGCTAGAGAGGGGGGGAACTCCTATAATTCACCCCTCCACTTT. Translated: CSAREGGNSYNSPLHF.

This clonotype was recorded many times. The V gene is TRBV11-2, the J gene TRBJ1-2; D not resolved. Trimming pared 5 bases from V and 5 bases from J, leaving 9 bases between. Germline CDR1 is SGHAT and CDR2 is FQNNGV. The CDR3 totals 12 residues. CDR3 amino acids: CASSMTAYGYTF. CDR3 in DNA: TGTGCCAGCAGCATGACGGCGTATGGCTACACCTTC.

This chain joins TRBV3-1 and TRBJ1-3; TRBD1 might be the D (5 bases). Per germline, CDR1 LGHDT and CDR2 YNNKEL (reference sequence). V was clipped by 3 bases and J by 0 bases, with 6 bases between them. The CDR3 sequence is 14 residues long. The CDR3, as DNA: TGTGCCAGCAGCCAGAGGGGCTCTGGAAACACCATATATTTT. It yields the protein CASSQRGSGNTIYF. The variable domain in full, completed from reference TRBV3-1 and TRBJ1-3, reads DTAVSQTPKYLVTQMGNDKSIKCEQNLGHDTMYWYKQDSKKFLKIMFSYNNKELIINETVPNRFSPKSPDKAHLNLHINSLELGDSAVYFCASSQRGSGNTIYFGEGSWLTVV.

The chain is built from TRBV30 and TRBJ1-1; D not resolved. Germline CDR1 is GTSNPN and CDR2 is SVGIG (reference sequence). CDR3 length: 13 amino acids. Deletions cut 4 bases from V and 0 bases from J, with 9 bases between. DNA of the CDR3: TGTGCCTGGAAACTCACTATGAACACTGAAGCTTTCTTT. Its translation: CAWKLTMNTEAFF.

The genes are TRBV18 and TRBJ1-1, with D uncertain. V gave up 2 bases and J gave up 5 bases, with 6 bases separating them. This CDR3 comprises 12 residues. Germline CDR1 KGHSH, CDR2 LQKENI. The CDR3 nucleotides are TGTGCCAGCTCACCAACGTTAACTGAAGCTTTCTTT. Its translation: CASSPTLTEAFF.